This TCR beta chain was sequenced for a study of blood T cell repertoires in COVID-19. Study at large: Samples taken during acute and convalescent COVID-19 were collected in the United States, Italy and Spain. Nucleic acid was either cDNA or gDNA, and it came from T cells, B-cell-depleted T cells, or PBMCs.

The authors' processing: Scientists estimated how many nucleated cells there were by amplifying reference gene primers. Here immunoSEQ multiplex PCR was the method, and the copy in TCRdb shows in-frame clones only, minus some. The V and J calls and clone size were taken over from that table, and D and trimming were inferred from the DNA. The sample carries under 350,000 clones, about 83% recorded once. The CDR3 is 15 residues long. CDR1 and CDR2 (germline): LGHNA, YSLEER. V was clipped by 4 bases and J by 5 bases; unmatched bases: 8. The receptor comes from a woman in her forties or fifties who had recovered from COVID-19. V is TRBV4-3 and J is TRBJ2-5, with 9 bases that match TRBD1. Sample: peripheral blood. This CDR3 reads CASSLSQGARETQYF. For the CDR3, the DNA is TGCGCCAGCAGCCTCTCACAGGGGGCGAGGGAGACCCAGTACTTC.